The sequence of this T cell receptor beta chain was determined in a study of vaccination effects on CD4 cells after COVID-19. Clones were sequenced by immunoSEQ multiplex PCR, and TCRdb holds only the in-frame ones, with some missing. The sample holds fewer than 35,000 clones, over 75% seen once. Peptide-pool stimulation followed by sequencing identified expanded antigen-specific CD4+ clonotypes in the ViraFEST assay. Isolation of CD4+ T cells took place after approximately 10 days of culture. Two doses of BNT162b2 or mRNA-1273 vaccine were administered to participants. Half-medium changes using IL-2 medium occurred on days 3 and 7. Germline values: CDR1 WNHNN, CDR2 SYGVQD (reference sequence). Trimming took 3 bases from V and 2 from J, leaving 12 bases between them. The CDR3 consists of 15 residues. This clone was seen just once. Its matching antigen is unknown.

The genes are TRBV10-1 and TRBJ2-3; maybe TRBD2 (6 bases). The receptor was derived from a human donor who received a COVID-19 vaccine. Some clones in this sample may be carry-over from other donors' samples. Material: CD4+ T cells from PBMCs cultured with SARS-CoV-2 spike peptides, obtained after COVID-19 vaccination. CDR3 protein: CASSEISGPTDTQYF. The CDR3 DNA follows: TGCGCCAGCAGTGAAATTAGCGGCCCCACAGATACGCAGTATTTT.